This T cell receptor (beta chain) is from a study of T-cell reconstitution after alpha-beta-depleted transplantation in children. This sample's TCRbeta library carried unique molecular identifier barcodes. A single record per CDR3 protein comes from TCRdb applying MiXCR to the PCR reads. The data contain around 440,000 distinct CDR3 sequences, 15% to 20% of them singletons. In the case of this clonotype: Its target is not known.

CDR1 is ENHRY, CDR2 SYGVKD, per germline. Trimming took 2 bases from V and 12 from J, leaving 14 bases between them. The CDR3 has 14 amino acids. General study results and limits: Some patients showed high day-60 TCRbeta diversity, which derived from surviving recipient T cells and thymic progenitors. Alpha-beta T cells about two months after transplant reportedly derived from several hundred expanded graft clones. Newly generated T cells supplied most T-cell counts and diversity one year post-transplant.

The sample here was PBMCs, mostly from graft donor cells, taken 360 days after TCRalphabeta/CD19-depleted stem cell transplant. This receptor was taken from a boy under two years old who had a stem cell transplant for Wiskott-Aldrich syndrome, so the T cells may come from the graft donor. J is TRBJ2-6 and V is TRBV10-3, with D possibly matching TRBD2 (6 bases). The CDR3 bases are TGTGCCATCAGTGAGGGGGAGGTTCGGAGCGTCCTGACTTTC. Protein: CAISEGEVRSVLTF.